A single sample gave rise to the 18 T cell receptor beta chains below, sequenced in a study of early T cells in non-severe SARS-CoV-2 infection. TCRdb independently ran MiXCR on the 5' RACE reads; one entry per CDR3 protein. The sample yields under 50,000 distinct CDR3 sequences, about 4.2% seen once. The sequenced sample was whole blood. Receptors were obtained from an adult who was a healthcare worker with PCR-confirmed SARS-CoV-2 infection or an uninfected control (not recorded which).

This clonotype occurred a few times. The CDR3 loop is CASSLDGSPGGFF. The CDR3 nucleotides are TGTGCCAGCAGTTTGGACGGATCCCCCGGCGGGTTCTTC. The V gene is TRBV12-3 or TRBV12-4, the J gene TRBJ2-1; D uncertain. V was trimmed by 3 bases and J by 15 bases, leaving 18 bases between them. This CDR3 region has 13 residues.

This clonotype showed up just a few times. The CDR3, as DNA: TGTGCCAGCAGTAGGGGACAGACACTTAGCTCTGGAAACACCATATATTTT. It is translated as CASSRGQTLSSGNTIYF. This chain connects TRBV6-5 to TRBJ1-3; 7 nucleotides match TRBD1. The CDR3 sequence is 17 residues long. J was trimmed by 0 bases and V by 5 bases; bases with no gene match: 10. The germline V gene encodes CDR1 MNHEY and CDR2 SVGAGI.

A word on this clonotype: A clone one base away is much larger, so this may be a read error. This chain joins TRBV27 and TRBJ2-7; 10 nucleotides line up with TRBD1. The CDR3 loop spans 14 amino acids. J lost 3 bases, V lost 6 bases, and 5 bases had no gene match. In germline, CDR1 is MNHEY, CDR2 SMNVEV (reference sequence). CDR3 sequence (DNA): TGTGCCAGCAGCCCCGGGACAGGGGACTACGAGCAGTACTTC. It codes for CASSPGTGDYEQYF.

This clonotype was observed many times. The chain is built from TRBV7-3 and TRBJ2-3; 7 bases fit TRBD1. The V and J ends lost 0 bases and 5 bases, in that order; junction bases with no gene match: 11. The CDR3 loop spans 17 amino acids. Germline CDR1 SGHTA, CDR2 FQGTGA. The CDR3 loop reads CASSLTVFRGPGDTQYF. Here the CDR3 DNA reads TGTGCCAGCAGCTTAACGGTTTTTAGGGGGCCGGGAGATACGCAGTATTTT.

Many counts were recorded for this clonotype. This chain uses TRBV18 with TRBJ2-5, with 7 bases matching TRBD1. Trimming removed 1 base from V and 2 bases from J; junction bases left unmatched: 1. This CDR3 has 14 residues. CDR1 and CDR2 (germline): KGHSH, LQKENI. The CDR3 sequence: CASSPRDRQETQYF. CDR3 bases: TGTGCCAGCTCACCACGGGACAGACAAGAGACCCAGTACTTC.

This clonotype came up many times. The V call is TRBV6-6, the J call TRBJ1-4, with D possibly matching TRBD1 (6 bases). The V and J ends lost 7 bases and 7 bases respectively, with 16 bases between them. Per germline, CDR1 MNHNY and CDR2 SVGAGI (reference sequence). There are 14 residues in the CDR3. The CDR3 nucleotides read TGTGCCAGCACTGGGGGGGCCTTGAGTGAAAAACTGTTTTTT. Translated, it gives CASTGGALSEKLFF.

Only a few counts were recorded for this clonotype. The J gene is TRBJ2-1, the V gene TRBV12-3 or TRBV12-4; D gene unclear. Trimming pared 5 bases from V and 4 bases from J, leaving 15 bases between. CDR3 length: 15 amino acids. The CDR3 is CASSHPRERYNEQFF. The CDR3 coding sequence is TGTGCCAGCAGTCACCCACGAGAACGGTACAATGAGCAGTTCTTC.

The table lists this clonotype with many counts. The CDR3 DNA is TGTGCCAGCAGTACCATCCTCCAGGGTTCCGGAACTGAAGCTTTCTTT. Amino acids: CASSTILQGSGTEAFF. The V call is TRBV6-5, the J call TRBJ1-1, with D tentatively TRBD1 (5 bases). The CDR3 covers 16 residues. Germline V gives CDR1 MNHEY, CDR2 SVGAGI. Trimming shortened V by 5 bases and J by 5 bases, and 21 bases separated the two germline ends.

There are many counts of this clonotype. The chain carries TRBV12-3 or TRBV12-4 and TRBJ2-7; perhaps TRBD2 as D (5 bases). Trimming removed 6 bases from V and 5 bases from J, with 23 bases in between. CDR3 size: 16 residues. The CDR3 sequence is CASSPPEGGSSNEQYF. Written as DNA, the CDR3 is TGTGCCAGCAGCCCCCCCGAAGGAGGTTCCTCTAACGAGCAGTACTTC.

This clonotype was seen ten or more times. The gene calls are TRBV13 and TRBJ1-2; the match to TRBD1 covers 10 bases. The V gene end was trimmed by 4 bases and the J gene end by 2 bases; junction bases not matched to a gene: 4. The CDR3 is 15 amino acids. The germline CDR1 and CDR2 sequences are PRHDT and FYEKMQ (reference sequence). CDR3 sequence (DNA): TGTGCCAGCAGCTCGACAGGGGGCACCAACTATGGCTACACCTTC. It yields the protein CASSSTGGTNYGYTF.

This clonotype appeared many times. V gene TRBV18 combines with J gene TRBJ2-5; the D gene is possibly TRBD2 (6 bases). This CDR3 region has 15 residues. Trimming took off 1 base at V and 5 bases at J, with 14 bases between the two ends. Germline CDR1 reads KGHSH; CDR2 reads LQKENI. The CDR3 loop is CASSPRSREVETQYF. As DNA, the CDR3 is TGTGCCAGCTCACCACGTAGCAGGGAGGTGGAGACCCAGTACTTC.

This clonotype was found many times. V usage is TRBV13 and J usage is TRBJ2-1, with a weak D call TRBD2 (6 bases). The CDR3 covers 16 residues. CDR1 and CDR2 (germline): PRHDT, FYEKMQ (reference sequence). Trimming shortened V by 0 bases and J by 6 bases, and 15 bases separated the two germline ends. CDR3 coding DNA: TGTGCCAGCAGCTTAGGCCTGGGGGTAGCGGTCAATGAGCAGTTCTTC. It translates to CASSLGLGVAVNEQFF.

This clonotype was seen a handful of times. V gene TRBV28 combines with J gene TRBJ2-1; 9 bases match TRBD2. The CDR3 runs 12 residues. With 6 bases clipped from V and 8 bases from J, the junction kept 2 bases outside the gene matches. Germline CDR1 and CDR2: MDHEN and SYDVKM. DNA of the CDR3: TGTGCCAGCAGAGAGCGGGAGGATGAGCAGTTCTTC. This sequence encodes CASREREDEQFF.

This clonotype was counted at least ten times. The rearrangement uses TRBV20-1 and TRBJ2-1, with 7 bases aligning to TRBD2. Germline assignment: CDR1 DFQATT and CDR2 SNEGSKA (reference sequence). The CDR3 covers 14 residues. Trimming took 5 bases from V and 0 from J; bases not matched to a gene: 4. CDR3 loop: CSAFGRTSYNEQFF. CDR3 coding DNA: TGCAGTGCTTTCGGGAGGACCTCCTACAATGAGCAGTTCTTC.

This clonotype has a handful of counts. This rearrangement joins TRBV11-2 to TRBJ2-7; 7 bases line up with TRBD1. Trimming took 5 bases from V and 4 from J; bases not matched to a gene: 11. The CDR3 spans 15 residues. The germline gives CDR1 SGHAT, CDR2 FQNNGV. This CDR3 reads CASSPTGLGLYEQYF. DNA for the CDR3: TGTGCCAGCAGCCCGACAGGGTTAGGGCTTTACGAGCAGTACTTC. The full variable domain, completed using reference TRBV11-2 and TRBJ2-7, is EAGVAQSPRYKIIEKRQSVAFWCNPISGHATLYWYQQILGQGPKLLIQFQNNGVVDDSQLPKDRFSAERLKGVDSTLKIQPAKLEDSAVYLCASSPTGLGLYEQYFGPGTRLTVT.

This clonotype was recorded many times. This chain joins TRBV27 and TRBJ1-2; the match to TRBD1 covers 7 bases. CDR1 and CDR2 from the germline V gene are MNHEY and SMNVEV (reference sequence). The J segment lost 2 bases and the V segment lost 3 bases, leaving 9 bases of the junction unmatched. The CDR3 is 16 amino acids. CDR3 residues: CASSLTGFATNYGYTF. CDR3 bases: TGTGCCAGCAGTTTGACAGGGTTCGCAACGAACTATGGCTACACCTTC.

This clonotype was recorded at least ten times. The chain has TRBV7-2 and TRBJ2-2; a weak D match, TRBD2 (5 bases). The V end was cut by 5 bases, the J end by 7 bases, with 8 bases between. This CDR3 contains 12 residues. Germline V gene data show CDR1 as SGHTA and CDR2 as FQGNSA. The CDR3 DNA sequence: TGTGCCAGCAGCCCGGACTTCGGGGAGCTGTTTTTT. Amino acids: CASSPDFGELFF. Supplemented by reference TRBV7-2 and TRBJ2-2, the full variable domain reads GAGVSQSPSNKVTEKGKDVELRCDPISGHTALYWYRQSLGQGLEFLIYFQGNSAPDKSGLPSDRFSAERTGGSVSTLTIQRTQQEDSAVYLCASSPDFGELFFGEGSRLTVL.

This clonotype was counted many times. The chain combines TRBV29-1 with TRBJ2-3, with 7 nucleotides matching TRBD2. The CDR3 loop spans 15 amino acids. Germline values: CDR1 SQVTM, CDR2 ANQGSEA. V trimming: 3 bases; J trimming: 5 bases; junction bases outside the gene matches: 11. The CDR3 is CSVEGGSGVGDTQYF. As DNA, the CDR3 is TGCAGCGTTGAGGGCGGGAGTGGGGTTGGAGATACGCAGTATTTT.